Given below is one TCR beta chain in context. As handled by the study authors: Amplification of reference gene primers provided the estimated nucleated cell counts. Clones were read by immunoSEQ multiplex PCR, and TCRdb kept only the in-frame ones, dropping some. V, J and clone size are taken as reported in that table, and D and trimming were inferred from the DNA itself. Found here are tens of thousands of clones, approximately 80% of them singletons; the top ten hold 4.1%. The record originates from a study of blood T cell repertoires in COVID-19. Overall study: Material from acute and convalescent COVID-19 was sourced from the United States, Italy and Spain. PBMCs, B-cell-depleted T cells, or T cells provided the cDNA or gDNA that made up the material.

The sample consisted of peripheral blood. The TCR sequence derives from a woman aged 60-75 years with acute or convalescent COVID-19.

The CDR3 reads CASRTGQGRTEAFF. The CDR3 DNA is TGTGCCAGCAGGACGGGACAGGGAAGGACTGAAGCTTTCTTT. The V gene is TRBV6-5, the J gene TRBJ1-1; TRBD1 matches at 9 bases. In germline, CDR1 is MNHEY, CDR2 SVGAGI. V lost 6 bases, J lost 5 bases, and 7 bases stayed unmatched. This CDR3 is 14 amino acids long.